The rows below give T cell receptor beta chains drawn from one sample of a study of blood T cell repertoires in COVID-19. The table came from immunoSEQ multiplex PCR; TCRdb's copy has only in-frame clones and leaves some out. The sample has tens of thousands of clones; 65% to 80% are singletons. The sequencing sample was made of peripheral blood. All receptors derive from a human donor in a cohort sampled during active COVID-19. Each CDR3 is given with its conserved first and last residue. Fields, in order: V gene, clone size, D gene, J gene, CDR3 DNA, CDR3 protein. D genes are given only for firm matches. Clone sizes are given selectively: once, few, many, or a class where the clone is expanded.

TRBV19,once,TRBD2,TRBJ2-5,TGTGCCAGTAGTTCGGGACTAGCGAGCCAGACCCAGTACTTC,CASSSGLASQTQYF
TRBV19,-,TRBD2,TRBJ2-7,TGTGCCAGTAGTATCCGAGGGGGTCTAGCGGGCAGCTACGAGCAGTACTTC,CASSIRGGLAGSYEQYF
TRBV29-1,few,TRBD2,TRBJ2-5,TGCAGCGTTGGCCTAGCGGGAGGGCCAGAGACCCAGTACTTC,CSVGLAGGPETQYF
TRBV11-2,-,-,TRBJ2-5,TGTGCCAGCAGCTTAGATAGGGGGGGAGAGACCCAGTACTTC,CASSLDRGGETQYF
TRBV27,-,TRBD2,TRBJ2-7,TGTGCCAGCAGTTTATTTCCTAGCGGGAGTTACGAGCAGTACTTC,CASSLFPSGSYEQYF
TRBV4-3,-,-,TRBJ2-7,TGCGCCAGCAGCCAAACAGGTTCCAGCTACGAGCAGTACTTC,CASSQTGSSYEQYF
TRBV7-9,-,-,TRBJ2-3,TGTGCCAGCAGCTTAGGAAAGGGGTATCCTCCAGATACGCAGTATTTT,CASSLGKGYPPDTQYF
TRBV4-1,-,-,TRBJ2-1,TGCGCCAGCAGCCATTCGGGGAATGAGCAGTTCTTC,CASSHSGNEQFF
TRBV5-4,-,-,TRBJ1-6,TGTGCCAGCAAAAGCGGCGGGACGCATAATTCACCCCTCCACTTT,CASKSGGTHNSPLHF
TRBV15,-,-,TRBJ2-7,TGTGCCACCAGCACTGTAGTCTACGAGCAGTACTTC,CATSTVVYEQYF
TRBV27,-,-,TRBJ1-1,TGTGCCAGCAGCGCGACAGCGAACACTGAAGCTTTCTTT,CASSATANTEAFF
TRBV6-5,-,-,TRBJ1-1,TGTGCCAGCAGTTACTCGGAGGGGTCTCCCACTGAAGCTTTCTTT,CASSYSEGSPTEAFF
TRBV19,-,-,TRBJ2-3,TGTGCCAGTAGTATTCAGGTGGGCCGCACAGATACGCAGTATTTT,CASSIQVGRTDTQYF
TRBV7-8,-,-,TRBJ2-7,TGTGCCAGCAGCTCGATTAGCGGAGCCTACGAGCAGTACTTC,CASSSISGAYEQYF
TRBV5-1,-,-,TRBJ2-1,TGCGCCAGCAGCTTGGAACAACGCTACAATGAGCAGTTCTTC,CASSLEQRYNEQFF
TRBV14,-,TRBD2,TRBJ2-7,TGTGCCAGCAGCCCTCTGGTAGGAGCGGGAGCCTACGAGCAGTACTTC,CASSPLVGAGAYEQYF
TRBV9,-,TRBD2,TRBJ2-5,TGTGCCAGCAGCGGGGGTTTAGCGGGAGGGCAAGAGACCCAGTACTTC,CASSGGLAGGQETQYF
TRBV7-9,few,TRBD1,TRBJ2-7,TGTGCCAGCAGCTTAGCGACAGGGCGCTACTACGAGCAGTACTTC,CASSLATGRYYEQYF
TRBV7-2,-,-,TRBJ2-3,TGTGCCAGCAGCTTAGCGCTGGTGACAGGAGCCCCGAACACGCAGTATTTT,CASSLALVTGAPNTQYF
TRBV7-3,-,-,TRBJ2-5,TGTGCCAGCGGCCAGTCAGGACAAGAGACCCAGTACTTC,CASGQSGQETQYF
TRBV19,few,TRBD1,TRBJ2-2,TGTGCCAGTAGTATTTACAGGGGGACCGGGGAGCTGTTTTTT,CASSIYRGTGELFF
TRBV6-5,-,-,TRBJ1-4,TGTGCCAGCACCAGGGGCGCAGGTGAAAAACTGTTTTTT,CASTRGAGEKLFF
TRBV3-1/TRBV3-2,-,-,TRBJ2-7,TGTGCCAGCAGCCAAGACAGGGCCTACGAGCAGTACTTC,CASSQDRAYEQYF
TRBV7-8,-,TRBD2,TRBJ2-7,TGTGCCAGCAGCGAAGGACTAGCGGGATTAAGCGAGCAGTACTTC,CASSEGLAGLSEQYF
TRBV27,-,TRBD2,TRBJ2-1,TGTGCCAGCAGTTTACAACTAGCGGGAGCTAATGAGCAGTTCTTC,CASSLQLAGANEQFF
TRBV7-9,-,-,TRBJ2-5,TGTGCCAGCAGCCCACAGGTCTTCGAAGAGACCCAGTACTTC,CASSPQVFEETQYF
TRBV5-5,few,-,TRBJ2-3,TGTGCCAGCAGCTTCGCCCCCCCGAGGGCGGGACTTCTGTCAGATACGCAGTATTTT,CASSFAPPRAGLLSDTQYF
TRBV6-2/TRBV6-3,-,TRBD2,TRBJ2-1,TGTGCCAGCAGCCTAAGACTAGCCCGGGACCCCTATGAGCAGTTCTTC,CASSLRLARDPYEQFF
TRBV5-1,-,-,TRBJ2-5,TGCGCCAGCACCACGGACTCAACCCAAGAGACCCAGTACTTC,CASTTDSTQETQYF
TRBV7-2,few,-,TRBJ2-3,TGTGCCAGCAGCTTAACGGACTCTGAAGATACGCAGTATTTT,CASSLTDSEDTQYF
TRBV3-1/TRBV3-2,few,TRBD1,TRBJ1-1,TGTGCCAGCAGTGTAAACAGGGGAGAAGCTTTCTTT,CASSVNRGEAFF
TRBV10-3,-,TRBD2,TRBJ2-1,TGTGCCATCAGTGAGTCCCTAGGACTAGCGGGAGTATACAATGAGCAGTTCTTC,CAISESLGLAGVYNEQFF
TRBV9,-,-,TRBJ1-2,TGTGCCAGCAGCGTAGCAGAGGCTAACTATGGCTACACCTTC,CASSVAEANYGYTF
TRBV5-1,-,-,TRBJ2-1,TGCGCCAGCAGCTTGGGGGAGGCGGGCAATGAGCAGTTCTTC,CASSLGEAGNEQFF
TRBV28,-,-,TRBJ2-7,TGTGCCAGCAGTTTACGATTTCAGGGTACCTCCTACGAGCAGTACTTC,CASSLRFQGTSYEQYF
TRBV29-1,-,TRBD2,TRBJ2-5,TGCAGCGTTGTACCCTTGACTAGCGGAGACGTCATAGAGACCCAGTACTTC,CSVVPLTSGDVIETQYF
TRBV4-1,once,TRBD1,TRBJ2-4,TGCGCCAGCAGCGCCGACCCGGGACAGGGGGTTTGGAACATTCAGTACTTC,CASSADPGQGVWNIQYF
TRBV27,-,TRBD1,TRBJ1-1,TGTGCCAGCAGACCCTGGACAGGGGAGGCTGAAGCTTTCTTT,CASRPWTGEAEAFF
TRBV19,-,TRBD2,TRBJ2-3,TGTGCCAGTAGTATTGCCGGACTAGCTATGGATACGCAGTATTTT,CASSIAGLAMDTQYF